What follows describes a single TCR beta chain. The data are from a study of blood T cell repertoires in COVID-19. The wider study: COVID-19 samples collected from the United States, Italy and Spain covered acute and convalescent phases.

The CDR3 covers 15 residues. Trimming removed 5 bases at V and 0 bases at J, with 11 bases between. Germline loops: CDR1 LGHNT, CDR2 FRNRAP. Per the original methods: Reference gene primer amplification gave estimated nucleated cell counts. Some clones are missing from TCRdb's copy, which holds only in-frame ones; the method was immunoSEQ multiplex PCR. V, J and clone size derive from that table, while D and trimming were established from the DNA sequence. The sample has about 120,000 clones, roughly 84% seen once; the top ten hold approximately 1.5%. The chain has TRBV12-5 and TRBJ1-5; no reliable D call. The specimen sequenced was peripheral blood. This sequence originates from a man in his forties or fifties with acute or convalescent COVID-19. Here the CDR3 DNA reads TGTGCTAGTGGTCCGGTCGGGAATAGCAATCAGCCCCAGCATTTT. Encoded protein: CASGPVGNSNQPQHF.